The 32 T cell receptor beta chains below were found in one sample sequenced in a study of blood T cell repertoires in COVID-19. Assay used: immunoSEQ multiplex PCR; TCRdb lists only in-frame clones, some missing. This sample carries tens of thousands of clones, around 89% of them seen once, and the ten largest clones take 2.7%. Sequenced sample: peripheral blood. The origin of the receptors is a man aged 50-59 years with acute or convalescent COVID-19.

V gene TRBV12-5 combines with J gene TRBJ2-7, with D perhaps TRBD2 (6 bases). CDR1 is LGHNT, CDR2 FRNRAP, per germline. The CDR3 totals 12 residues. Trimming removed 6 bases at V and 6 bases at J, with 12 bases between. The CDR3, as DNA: TGTGCTAGTGGCCCTGGGGGGTTCGAGCAGTACTTC. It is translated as CASGPGGFEQYF.

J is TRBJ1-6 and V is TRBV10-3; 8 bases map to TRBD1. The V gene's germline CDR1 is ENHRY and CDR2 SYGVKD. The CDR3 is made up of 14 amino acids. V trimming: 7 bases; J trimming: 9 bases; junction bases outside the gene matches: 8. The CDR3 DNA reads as TGTGCCATCACCCCGGACAGGGATGGTTCACCCCTCCACTTT. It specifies CAITPDRDGSPLHF.

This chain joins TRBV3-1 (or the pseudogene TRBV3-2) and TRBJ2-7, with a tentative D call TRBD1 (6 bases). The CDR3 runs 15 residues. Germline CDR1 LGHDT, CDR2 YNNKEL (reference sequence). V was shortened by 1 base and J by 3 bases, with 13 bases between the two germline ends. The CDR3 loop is CASSQVRQEIYEQYV. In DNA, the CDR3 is TGTGCCAGCAGCCAAGTTCGACAGGAGATCTACGAGCAGTACGTC.

The CDR3 DNA follows: TGCGCCAGCAGGGACGGTGAGGGCACCGGGGAGCTGTTTTTT. Protein: CASRDGEGTGELFF. The chain has TRBV4-3 and TRBJ2-2; tentatively, D is TRBD2 (5 bases). Between the trimmed V and J ends, which lost 6 bases and 4 bases, there was a span of 12 bases. Germline loops: CDR1 LGHNA, CDR2 YSLEER. The CDR3 totals 14 residues.

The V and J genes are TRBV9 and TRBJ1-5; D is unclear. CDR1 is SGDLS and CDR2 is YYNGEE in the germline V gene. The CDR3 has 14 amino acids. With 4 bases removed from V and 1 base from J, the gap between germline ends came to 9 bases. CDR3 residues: CASSPYPSNQPQHF. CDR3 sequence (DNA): TGTGCCAGCAGCCCCTACCCGAGCAATCAGCCCCAGCATTTT. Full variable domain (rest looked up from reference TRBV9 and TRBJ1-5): DSGVTQTPKHLITATGQRVTLRCSPRSGDLSVYWYQQSLDQGLQFLIQYYNGEERAKGNILERFSAQQFPDLHSELNLSSLELGDSALYFCASSPYPSNQPQHFGDGTRLSIL.

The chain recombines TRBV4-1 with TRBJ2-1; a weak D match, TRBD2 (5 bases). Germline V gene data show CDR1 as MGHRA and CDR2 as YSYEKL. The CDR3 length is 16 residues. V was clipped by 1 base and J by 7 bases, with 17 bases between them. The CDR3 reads CASSQARLGERNEQFF. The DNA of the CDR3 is TGCGCCAGCAGCCAAGCAAGATTAGGAGAGCGGAATGAGCAGTTCTTC.

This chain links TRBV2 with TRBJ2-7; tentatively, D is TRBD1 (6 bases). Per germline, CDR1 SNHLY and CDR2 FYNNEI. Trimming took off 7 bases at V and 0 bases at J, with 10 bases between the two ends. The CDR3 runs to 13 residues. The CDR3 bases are TGTGCCAGCAACAGGGTTAGCTCCTACGAGCAGTACGTC. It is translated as CASNRVSSYEQYV.

For the CDR3, the DNA is TGTGCCAGTACCGAAGGGACAGACTATAATTCACCCCTCCACTTT. Amino acid sequence: CASTEGTDYNSPLHF. The chain carries TRBV19 and TRBJ1-6; 7 bases align to TRBD1. CDR3 length equals 15 residues. V trimming: 7 bases; J trimming: 3 bases; junction bases outside the gene matches: 6. Germline V CDR1 and CDR2: LNHDA, SQIVND (reference sequence).

This CDR3 reads CASSHQDRENNEQFF. The CDR3 region has the DNA TGTGCCAGCAGTCATCAGGACAGAGAAAACAATGAGCAGTTCTTC. The chain employs TRBV6-6 and TRBJ2-1, with a tentative D call TRBD1 (6 bases). Germline V gene data show CDR1 as MNHNY and CDR2 as SVGAGI (reference sequence). Trimming removed 5 bases at V and 5 bases at J, with 16 bases between. The CDR3 has 15 residues.

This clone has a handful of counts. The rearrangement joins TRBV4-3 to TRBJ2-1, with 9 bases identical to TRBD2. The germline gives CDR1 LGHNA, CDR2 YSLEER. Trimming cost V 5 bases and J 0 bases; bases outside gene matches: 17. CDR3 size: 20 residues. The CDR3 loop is CASSRKREVNSFASYNEQFF. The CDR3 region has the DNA TGCGCCAGCAGCAGAAAGCGGGAGGTAAATTCGTTTGCCTCCTACAATGAGCAGTTCTTC.

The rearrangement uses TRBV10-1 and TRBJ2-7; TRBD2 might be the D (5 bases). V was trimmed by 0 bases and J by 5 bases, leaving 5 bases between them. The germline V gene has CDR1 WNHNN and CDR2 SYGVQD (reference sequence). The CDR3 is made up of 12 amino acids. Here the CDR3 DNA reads TGCGCCAGCAGTGAGTCGAGGGACGAGCAGTACTTC. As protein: CASSESRDEQYF.

CDR3 region: CASSPPNAIRYGYTF. CDR3 DNA: TGTGCCAGCTCACCACCCAACGCTATTCGGTATGGCTACACCTTC. The chain is built from TRBV18 and TRBJ1-2; no clear D. V gave up 0 bases and J gave up 5 bases, with 13 bases separating them. Germline V lookup: CDR1 KGHSH, CDR2 LQKENI. This CDR3 has 15 amino acids.

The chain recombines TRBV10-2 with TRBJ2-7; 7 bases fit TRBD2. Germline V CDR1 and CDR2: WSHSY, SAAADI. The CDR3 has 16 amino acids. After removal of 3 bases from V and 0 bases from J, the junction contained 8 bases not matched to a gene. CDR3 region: CASSDIRRESSYEQYV. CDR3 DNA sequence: TGCGCCAGCAGTGATATCCGGCGGGAGAGCTCCTACGAGCAGTACGTC.

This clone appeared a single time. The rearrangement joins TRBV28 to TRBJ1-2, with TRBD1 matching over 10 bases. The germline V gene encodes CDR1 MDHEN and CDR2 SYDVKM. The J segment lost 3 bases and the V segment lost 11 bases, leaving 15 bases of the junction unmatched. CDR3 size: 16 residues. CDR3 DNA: TGTGCCCACAATATGGGACAGGGGAATAGAGACTATGGCTACACCTTC. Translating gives CAHNMGQGNRDYGYTF.

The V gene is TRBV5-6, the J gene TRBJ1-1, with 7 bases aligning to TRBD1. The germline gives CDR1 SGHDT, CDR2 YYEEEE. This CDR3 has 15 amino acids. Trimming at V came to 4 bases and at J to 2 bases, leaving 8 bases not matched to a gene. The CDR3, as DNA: TGTGCCAGCAGCACCCGCGGGACAGTAAACACTGAAGCTTTCTTT. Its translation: CASSTRGTVNTEAFF.

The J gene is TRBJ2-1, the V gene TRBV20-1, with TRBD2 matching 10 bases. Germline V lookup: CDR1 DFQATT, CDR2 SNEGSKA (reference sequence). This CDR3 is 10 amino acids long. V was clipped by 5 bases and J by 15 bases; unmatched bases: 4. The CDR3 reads CSAQREGMFF. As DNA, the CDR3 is TGCAGTGCTCAGCGGGAGGGCATGTTCTTC.

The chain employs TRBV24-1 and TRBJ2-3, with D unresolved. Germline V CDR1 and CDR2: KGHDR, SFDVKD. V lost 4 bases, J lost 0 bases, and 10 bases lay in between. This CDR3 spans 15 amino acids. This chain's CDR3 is CATSEAWASTDTQYF. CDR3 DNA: TGTGCCACCAGTGAGGCGTGGGCCAGCACAGATACGCAGTATTTT.

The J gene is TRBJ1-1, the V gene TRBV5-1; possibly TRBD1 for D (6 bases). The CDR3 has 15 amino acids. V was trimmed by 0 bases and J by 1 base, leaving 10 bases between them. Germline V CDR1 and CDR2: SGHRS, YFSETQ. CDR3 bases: TGCGCCAGCAGCTTGGCCGACAGGAGGAACACTGAAGCTTTCTTT. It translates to CASSLADRRNTEAFF.

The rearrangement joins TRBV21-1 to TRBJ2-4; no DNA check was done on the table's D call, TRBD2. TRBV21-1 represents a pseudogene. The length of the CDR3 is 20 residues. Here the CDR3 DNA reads TGTGCCAAAGGGCGGAACGGCGGGGCCTCAGCTTACACGGCCAAAAACATTCAGTACTTC. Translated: CAKGRNGGASAYTAKNIQYF.

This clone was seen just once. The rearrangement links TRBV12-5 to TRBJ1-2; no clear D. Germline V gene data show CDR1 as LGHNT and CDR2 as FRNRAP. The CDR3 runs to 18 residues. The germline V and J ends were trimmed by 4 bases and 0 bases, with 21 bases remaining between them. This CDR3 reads CASGSHLPLSSSNYGYTF. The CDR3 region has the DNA TGTGCTAGTGGTTCGCACCTTCCCCTGAGCTCCTCTAACTATGGCTACACCTTC.

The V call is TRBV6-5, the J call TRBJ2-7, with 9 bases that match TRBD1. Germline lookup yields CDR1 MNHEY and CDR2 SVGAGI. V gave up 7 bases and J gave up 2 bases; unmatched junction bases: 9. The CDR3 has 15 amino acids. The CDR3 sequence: CASTKRTGDPYEQYF. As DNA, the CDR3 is TGTGCCAGCACCAAAAGGACAGGGGACCCCTACGAGCAGTACTTC.

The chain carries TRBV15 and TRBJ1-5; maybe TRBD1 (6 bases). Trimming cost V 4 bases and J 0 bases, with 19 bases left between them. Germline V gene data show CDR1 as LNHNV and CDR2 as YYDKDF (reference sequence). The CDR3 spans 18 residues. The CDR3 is CATSIGSVRGYSNQPQHF. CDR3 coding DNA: TGTGCCACCAGCATTGGTAGTGTCAGGGGCTATAGCAATCAGCCCCAGCATTTT.

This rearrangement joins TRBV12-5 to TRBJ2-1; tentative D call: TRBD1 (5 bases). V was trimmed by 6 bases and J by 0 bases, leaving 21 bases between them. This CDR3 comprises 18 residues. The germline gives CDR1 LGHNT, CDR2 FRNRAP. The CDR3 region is CASGPFLSTESSYNEQFF. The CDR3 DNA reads TGTGCTAGTGGCCCTTTCCTATCGACAGAGAGCTCCTACAATGAGCAGTTCTTC.

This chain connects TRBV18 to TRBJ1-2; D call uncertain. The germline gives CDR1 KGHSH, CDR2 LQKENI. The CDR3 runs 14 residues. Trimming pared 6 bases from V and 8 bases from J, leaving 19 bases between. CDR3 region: CASSPRFGDDGYTF. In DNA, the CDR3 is TGTGCCAGCTCGCCCCGGTTCGGGGATGACGGCTACACCTTC.

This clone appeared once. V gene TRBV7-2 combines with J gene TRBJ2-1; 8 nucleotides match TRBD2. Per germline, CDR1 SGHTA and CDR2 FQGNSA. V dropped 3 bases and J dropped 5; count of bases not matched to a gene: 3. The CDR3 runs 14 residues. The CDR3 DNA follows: TGTGCCAGCAGCTTCTGGCGGGAGGACAATGAGCAGTTCTTC. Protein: CASSFWREDNEQFF.

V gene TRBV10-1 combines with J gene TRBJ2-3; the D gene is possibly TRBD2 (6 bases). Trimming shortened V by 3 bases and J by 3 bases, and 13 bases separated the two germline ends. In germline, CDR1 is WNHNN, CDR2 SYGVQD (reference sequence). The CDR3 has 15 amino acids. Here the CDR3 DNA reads TGCGCCAGCAGTGATGCGGGAACAAATACAGATACGCAGTATTTT. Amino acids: CASSDAGTNTDTQYF.

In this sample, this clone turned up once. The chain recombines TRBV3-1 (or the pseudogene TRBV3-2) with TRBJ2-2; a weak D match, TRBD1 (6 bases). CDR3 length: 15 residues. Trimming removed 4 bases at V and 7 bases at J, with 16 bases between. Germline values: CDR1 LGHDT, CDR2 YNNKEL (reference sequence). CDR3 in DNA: TGTGCCAGCAGCCCCCGGACAGCCGCGGACGGGGAGCTGTTTTTT. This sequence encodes CASSPRTAADGELFF.

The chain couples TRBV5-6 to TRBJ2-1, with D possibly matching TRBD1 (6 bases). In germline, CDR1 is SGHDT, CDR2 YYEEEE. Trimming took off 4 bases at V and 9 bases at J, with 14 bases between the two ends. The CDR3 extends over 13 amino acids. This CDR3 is CASSHYRVGEQFF. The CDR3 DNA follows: TGTGCCAGCAGCCACTACAGGGTCGGTGAGCAGTTCTTC.

The CDR3 reads CASSLVGAHNEQFF. CDR3 DNA sequence: TGTGCCAGCAGCTTAGTGGGCGCTCACAATGAGCAGTTCTTC. The genes are TRBV11-2 and TRBJ2-1, with D unresolved. Trimming left V 1 base short and J 5 bases short, with 9 bases between. The CDR3 runs to 14 residues. Germline CDR1 is SGHAT and CDR2 is FQNNGV.

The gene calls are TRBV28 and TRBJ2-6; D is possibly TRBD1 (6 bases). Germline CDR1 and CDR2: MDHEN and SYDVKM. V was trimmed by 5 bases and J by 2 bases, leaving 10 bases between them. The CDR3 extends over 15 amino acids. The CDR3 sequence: CASSQDSAGANVLTF. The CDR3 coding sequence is TGTGCCAGCAGTCAGGACAGTGCTGGGGCCAACGTCCTGACTTTC.

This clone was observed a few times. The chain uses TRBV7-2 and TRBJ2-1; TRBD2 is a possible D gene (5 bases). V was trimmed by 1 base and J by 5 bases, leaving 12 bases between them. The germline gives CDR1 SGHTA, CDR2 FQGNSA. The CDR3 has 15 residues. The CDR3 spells CASSLEQASHNEQFF. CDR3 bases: TGTGCCAGCAGCTTAGAGCAGGCTAGCCACAATGAGCAGTTCTTC.

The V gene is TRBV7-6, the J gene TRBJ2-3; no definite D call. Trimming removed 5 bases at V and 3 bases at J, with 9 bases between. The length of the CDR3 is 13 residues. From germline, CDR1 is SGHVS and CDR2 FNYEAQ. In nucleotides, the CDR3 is TGTGCCAGCAGCCGCTTCGGGACAGATACGCAGTATTTT. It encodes CASSRFGTDTQYF.